The 32 T cell receptor beta chains given below trace back to one sample, sequenced in a study of graft-versus-host responses after intestinal transplantation (dated by TCRdb to the early 2020s). The library was produced with the immunoSEQ multiplex PCR assay. Sourced from immuneACCESS, this table was stored by TCRdb with only in-frame sequences that have V and J called. A share of the clones is absent; for the studies checked, an unresolved V gene accounts for under half, and the remainder has no known explanation. Present in this sample are just over 70,000 clones, around 82% of which were seen just once. 0.39% of the sample is held by the ten biggest clonotypes. The time point label corresponds to: cells obtained before transplantation from donor or recipient. Their antigens remain unidentified. The input for sequencing was unstimulated CD4+ T cells sorted from spleen or lymph node cells, taken before transplant. The receptors shown here come from a human donor who was the organ donor for an intestinal transplant.

The gene calls are TRBV27 and TRBJ1-5; 7 bases fit TRBD1. The CDR3 is made up of 16 amino acids. CDR1 and CDR2 from the germline V gene are MNHEY and SMNVEV (reference sequence). V was pared by 2 bases and J by 1 base, with 5 bases of the junction left unmatched. DNA for the CDR3: TGTGCCAGCAGTTTAAGCGAGGGGGCAAGCAATCAGCCCCAGCATTTT. It translates to CASSLSEGASNQPQHF.

The chain has TRBV6-1 and TRBJ1-3, with unresolved D. Germline loops: CDR1 MNHNS, CDR2 SASEGT. The CDR3 loop spans 13 amino acids. The V end lost 0 bases, the J end lost 16 bases, and 16 bases lay between the germline ends. CDR3: CASSEAIGVGRYF. CDR3 DNA sequence: TGTGCCAGCAGTGAAGCAATAGGAGTTGGTCGGTATTTT.

The V gene is TRBV15, the J gene TRBJ2-3; 8 bases are shared with TRBD2. The ends lost 5 bases at V and 6 bases at J; junction bases unmatched: 7. Germline CDR1 LNHNV, CDR2 YYDKDF (reference sequence). This CDR3 contains 14 residues. The CDR3 reads CATSAPSGGDTQYF. For the CDR3, the DNA is TGTGCCACCAGCGCACCAAGCGGGGGTGATACGCAGTATTTT.

The CDR3 loop is CASSPLEGENIQYF. The CDR3 DNA is TGTGCCAGCTCACCACTCGAGGGGGAAAACATTCAGTACTTC. The chain uses TRBV18 and TRBJ2-4, with D perhaps matching TRBD1 (6 bases). The V and J ends lost 1 base and 5 bases respectively, with 9 bases between them. The CDR3 totals 14 residues. Germline V gene data show CDR1 as KGHSH and CDR2 as LQKENI.

Written as DNA, the CDR3 is TGTGCCACCAGCAGTACTATCCAGATGAACACTGAAGCTTTCTTT. This sequence encodes CATSSTIQMNTEAFF. The rearrangement links TRBV15 to TRBJ1-1; D not resolved. The CDR3 runs 15 residues. CDR1 is LNHNV and CDR2 is YYDKDF in the germline V gene (reference sequence). Trimming took 3 bases from V and 0 from J, leaving 11 bases between them.

CDR3 residues: CASSLLLNLLHEFRV. The CDR3 DNA is TGTGCCAGCAGTCTACTCCTGAACTTACTACACGAGTTCCGCGTC. V and J are TRBV6-6 and TRBJ2-7; no reliable D call. The CDR3 is made up of 15 amino acids. Germline CDR1 is MNHNY and CDR2 is SVGAGI (reference sequence).

This clone was recorded only once. This chain links TRBV9 with TRBJ1-2, with a tentative D call TRBD1 (5 bases). The ends were cut back, 3 bases at V and 2 bases at J, with 14 bases in the middle. This CDR3 spans 15 amino acids. Germline V CDR1 and CDR2: SGDLS, YYNGEE. CDR3 residues: CASSESGGKNYGYTF. The CDR3 nucleotides read TGTGCCAGCAGCGAAAGCGGGGGGAAAAACTATGGCTACACCTTC.

The rearrangement joins TRBV5-1 to TRBJ2-1; TRBD2 agrees at 7 bases. CDR3 length: 17 amino acids. Germline lookup yields CDR1 SGHRS and CDR2 YFSETQ. V lost 0 bases and J lost 3; bases outside the gene matches: 9. The chain's CDR3 is CASSLVPLATHYNEQFF. The CDR3, as DNA: TGCGCCAGCAGCTTGGTCCCACTAGCGACACACTACAATGAGCAGTTCTTC.

The V gene is TRBV6-6, the J gene TRBJ2-4, with 9 bases aligning to TRBD2. CDR1 MNHNY and CDR2 SVGAGI come from the germline V gene (reference sequence). The CDR3 spans 14 residues. V trimming: 5 bases; J trimming: 1 base; junction bases outside the gene matches: 0. This CDR3 reads CASSLAGAKNIQYF. CDR3 DNA: TGTGCCAGCAGTCTAGCGGGGGCCAAAAACATTCAGTACTTC.

V usage is TRBV6-5 and J usage is TRBJ1-6; D is ambiguous. Between the trimmed V and J ends, which lost 6 bases and 8 bases, there was a span of 17 bases. The CDR3 consists of 15 residues. Per germline, CDR1 MNHEY and CDR2 SVGAGI. The CDR3 reads CASSGLIPGYSPLHF. In DNA, the CDR3 is TGTGCCAGCAGCGGTCTTATCCCGGGGTATTCACCCCTCCACTTT.

The J gene is TRBJ1-6, the V gene TRBV6-5; TRBD1 matches 11 bases. The CDR3 covers 14 residues. J lost 9 bases, V lost 2 bases, and 0 bases had no gene match. From germline, CDR1 is MNHEY and CDR2 SVGAGI. In DNA, the CDR3 is TGTGCCAGCAGTTACGGGACAGGGGGTTCACCCCTCCACTTT. Translated, it gives CASSYGTGGSPLHF.

This chain links TRBV28 with TRBJ2-3; D perhaps matches TRBD2 (6 bases). The CDR3 spans 15 residues. Per the germline V gene, CDR1 is MDHEN and CDR2 is SYDVKM. Trimming pared 7 bases from V and 0 bases from J, leaving 14 bases between. DNA for the CDR3: TGTGCCAGCAATGTCCAAGGGACTAGCACAGATACGCAGTATTTT. Translating gives CASNVQGTSTDTQYF.

This clone was found once. Other DNA variants within this sample encode the same CDR3. The V gene is TRBV5-1, the J gene TRBJ2-1; 7 nucleotides line up with TRBD2. CDR1 is SGHRS, CDR2 YFSETQ, per germline. V lost 0 bases, J lost 7 bases, and 1 base stayed unmatched. This CDR3 region has 13 residues. The CDR3 coding sequence is TGCGCCAGCAGCTTGGCCGGGGGGAATGAGCAGTTCTTC. Its protein is CASSLAGGNEQFF.

The genes are TRBV4-3 and TRBJ2-2; 8 bases fit TRBD1. J lost 3 bases, V lost 1 base, and 4 bases had no gene match. Germline V CDR1 and CDR2: LGHNA, YSLEER. CDR3 length: 16 amino acids. DNA of the CDR3: TGCGCCAGCAGCCAAGGCGCAGGGGGCGACACCGGGGAGCTGTTTTTT. Amino acids: CASSQGAGGDTGELFF.

V usage is TRBV18 and J usage is TRBJ1-5, with 7 bases lining up with TRBD1. With 4 bases clipped from V and 3 bases from J, the junction kept 3 bases outside the gene matches. The germline V gene has CDR1 KGHSH and CDR2 LQKENI. The CDR3 contains 14 residues. The CDR3 nucleotides are TGTGCCAGCTCACAGACAGGGATCAATCAGCCCCAGCATTTT. Translation gives CASSQTGINQPQHF. The whole variable domain, filled in from reference TRBV18 and TRBJ1-5, reads NAGVMQNPRHLVRRRGQEARLRCSPMKGHSHVYWYRQLPEEGLKFMVYLQKENIIDESGMPKERFSAEFPKEGPSILRIQQVVRGDSAAYFCASSQTGINQPQHFGDGTRLSIL.

The V gene is TRBV15, the J gene TRBJ2-2, with D perhaps matching TRBD2 (6 bases). Trimming stripped 2 bases from V and 6 bases from J, with 22 bases between. The germline V gene has CDR1 LNHNV and CDR2 YYDKDF (reference sequence). The CDR3 is 18 amino acids. The CDR3 reads CATSRTTLRGTSPGELFF. CDR3 coding DNA: TGTGCCACCAGCAGAACCACCCTCCGCGGGACTTCCCCCGGGGAGCTGTTTTTT. Full variable domain (outside the CDR3, taken from reference TRBV15 and TRBJ2-2): DAMVIQNPRYQVTQFGKPVTLSCSQTLNHNVMYWYQQKSSQAPKLLFHYYDKDFNNEADTPDNFQSRRPNTSFCFLDIRSPGLGDTAMYLCATSRTTLRGTSPGELFFGEGSRLTVL.

This clone has a handful of counts. The chain employs TRBV11-2 and TRBJ2-7; 8 bases fit TRBD1. The CDR3 runs to 14 residues. Looked up from germline, CDR1 is SGHAT and CDR2 is FQNNGV. Unmatched junction bases numbered 10, after V lost 6 bases and J lost 6 bases. The CDR3: CASSQGASQFEQYV. Written as DNA, the CDR3 is TGTGCCAGCAGTCAGGGGGCCTCTCAGTTCGAGCAGTACGTC.

This clone was found a few times. This chain connects TRBV4-1 to TRBJ1-5; D perhaps matches TRBD1 (6 bases). Germline V CDR1 and CDR2: MGHRA, YSYEKL. Trimming removed 4 bases at V and 3 bases at J, with 16 bases between. The CDR3 contains 16 residues. The CDR3 region is CASSPGPWDINQPQHF. CDR3 DNA sequence: TGCGCCAGCAGCCCAGGTCCATGGGACATCAATCAGCCCCAGCATTTT.

This chain joins TRBV5-1 and TRBJ2-3; 11 bases map to TRBD2. The ends lost 1 base at V and 4 bases at J; junction bases unmatched: 2. The germline V gene encodes CDR1 SGHRS and CDR2 YFSETQ. This CDR3 spans 15 amino acids. The CDR3 DNA is TGCGCCAGCAGCTTGCCTAGCGGGGGGTCAGATACGCAGTATTTT. Its protein product is CASSLPSGGSDTQYF.

V and J are TRBV27 and TRBJ2-2; 10 positions agree with TRBD1. The CDR3 has 15 amino acids. The J segment lost 4 bases and the V segment lost 4 bases, leaving 3 bases of the junction unmatched. Germline V gene sequence: CDR1 MNHEY, CDR2 SMNVEV (reference sequence). This CDR3 reads CASSWGQGSTGELFF. The DNA for the CDR3 is TGTGCCAGCAGTTGGGGACAGGGGTCCACCGGGGAGCTGTTTTTT.

V gene TRBV28 combines with J gene TRBJ2-7; 7 nucleotides agree with TRBD2. Germline CDR1 MDHEN, CDR2 SYDVKM. The CDR3 covers 14 residues. J gave up 4 bases and V 6 bases, and 9 bases lay outside the gene matches. The CDR3: CASRQSLGGYEQYV. CDR3 coding DNA: TGTGCCAGCAGACAAAGCCTGGGAGGGTACGAGCAGTACGTC.

V gene TRBV28 combines with J gene TRBJ1-2; TRBD1 matches at 9 bases. V gave up 3 bases and J gave up 8 bases; unmatched junction bases: 7. The CDR3 totals 14 residues. CDR1 is MDHEN, CDR2 SYDVKM, per germline. Here the CDR3 reads CASSFTGTGYGYTF. In DNA, the CDR3 is TGTGCCAGCAGTTTTACCGGGACAGGGTACGGCTACACCTTC.

For the CDR3, the DNA is TGTGCCAGCAGGGAGAAGGGGAACGATGAGCAGTTCTTC. Protein product: CASREKGNDEQFF. The genes are TRBV2 and TRBJ2-1; TRBD1 might be the D (5 bases). From germline, CDR1 is SNHLY and CDR2 FYNNEI. This CDR3 contains 13 residues. With 6 bases removed from V and 8 bases from J, the gap between germline ends came to 14 bases.

The chain employs TRBV4-2 and TRBJ2-5, with D possibly being TRBD2 (5 bases). With 1 base removed from V and 1 base from J, the gap between germline ends came to 10 bases. Germline CDR1 and CDR2: LGHNA and YNFKEQ. CDR3 size: 15 residues. Here the CDR3 DNA reads TGTGCCAGCAGCCAAGGGCGGGCCTTCCAAGAGACCCAGTACTTC. Amino acid sequence: CASSQGRAFQETQYF.

This clone was found once. This chain joins TRBV5-5 and TRBJ1-3; weak D call: TRBD1 (5 bases). The germline gives CDR1 SGHKS, CDR2 YYEKEE (reference sequence). The length of the CDR3 is 15 residues. V lost 1 base, J lost 4 bases, and 12 bases lay in between. The CDR3 loop reads CASSLSGGLGNTIYF. The DNA of the CDR3 is TGTGCCAGCAGCTTGTCGGGGGGACTAGGAAACACCATATATTTT.

The gene calls are TRBV5-8 and TRBJ2-2; possible D gene TRBD1, 6 bases. CDR3 length: 16 amino acids. Germline V lookup: CDR1 SGHTS, CDR2 YDEGEE. With 2 bases removed from V and 1 base from J, the gap between germline ends came to 12 bases. DNA for the CDR3: TGTGCCAGCAGCTTAGACAGGAACTGGAACACCGGGGAGCTGTTTTTT. The encoded protein is CASSLDRNWNTGELFF.

This sequence joins TRBV7-2 and TRBJ2-3, with 13 bases lining up with TRBD2. The CDR3 runs 16 residues. V shed 3 bases, J shed 10 bases, and the junction held 10 bases outside the gene matches. Per germline, CDR1 SGHTA and CDR2 FQGNSA. CDR3 sequence reads: CASSFTGLAGKGAQYF. The CDR3 DNA reads TGTGCCAGCAGCTTTACGGGACTAGCGGGGAAGGGCGCGCAGTATTTT.

The genes are TRBV9 and TRBJ2-2; TRBD2 aligns across 11 bases. Germline loops: CDR1 SGDLS, CDR2 YYNGEE. With V trimmed by 2 bases and J by 6 bases, 6 bases remained unmatched. This CDR3 is 16 amino acids long. CDR3 DNA sequence: TGTGCCAGCAGCGTTTATAGCGGGGGGGCGGCCGGGGAGCTGTTTTTT. Translated, it gives CASSVYSGGAAGELFF.

This clone was found once. The chain has TRBV15 and TRBJ2-2; no clear D. The CDR3 is 13 residues long. The germline gives CDR1 LNHNV, CDR2 YYDKDF (reference sequence). V was shortened by 0 bases and J by 7 bases, with 6 bases between the two germline ends. CDR3 DNA: TGTGCCACCAGCAGAGATCGTATCGGGGAGCTGTTTTTT. Translating it yields CATSRDRIGELFF.

The rearrangement links TRBV30 to TRBJ1-3; 7 bases agree with TRBD1. The germline V gene encodes CDR1 GTSNPN and CDR2 SVGIG (reference sequence). CDR3 length equals 13 residues. V gave up 5 bases and J gave up 2 bases; unmatched junction bases: 3. CDR3 coding DNA: TGTGCCTGGGAGAGGGGGCCTGGAAACACCATATATTTT. Protein: CAWERGPGNTIYF.

The chain recombines TRBV5-1 with TRBJ1-1; tentative D call: TRBD1 (5 bases). Germline CDR1 SGHRS, CDR2 YFSETQ. Trimming took off 1 base at V and 5 bases at J, with 15 bases between the two ends. The CDR3 sequence is 15 residues long. CDR3 region: CASSLLRGGGTEAFF. In nucleotides, the CDR3 is TGCGCCAGCAGCTTGTTAAGGGGCGGCGGAACTGAAGCTTTCTTT.

Only one count was recorded for this clone. The V and J genes are TRBV7-9 and TRBJ1-2; 8 bases are a match to TRBD1. V was clipped by 4 bases and J by 9 bases; unmatched bases: 4. The CDR3 length is 12 residues. From germline, CDR1 is SEHNR and CDR2 FQNEAQ (reference sequence). In DNA form, the CDR3 reads TGTGCCAGCAGCTCACAGGGGGTCCGCTACACCTTC. Amino acid sequence: CASSSQGVRYTF.